This TCR beta chain was recovered during a study of T-cell reconstitution after alpha-beta-depleted transplantation in children. Turning to this clonotype: A read error may account for a junction end that differs from germline.

Unique molecular identifiers were incorporated during preparation of the TCRbeta library. TCRdb re-called the PCR reads with MiXCR, one entry per CDR3 protein. The sample has 500,000 or so distinct CDR3 sequences; about 30% are singletons. Sequenced material: PBMCs from the stem cell graft donor, taken from the stem cell graft. This sequence originates from a human donor who donated a stem cell graft to a child with aplastic anemia.

The CDR3 sequence: CSATTGLGITDTQYF. CDR3 DNA: TGCAGTGCTACAACCGGACTAGGGATCACAGATACGCAGTATTTC. The V gene is TRBV20-1, the J gene TRBJ2-3; 7 nucleotides line up with TRBD2. Germline V lookup: CDR1 DFQATT, CDR2 SNEGSKA (reference sequence). This CDR3 region has 15 residues.